The 4 T cell receptor beta chains below were found in one sample sequenced in a study of identical twins. TCRdb processed the 5' RACE reads anew with MiXCR; each CDR3 protein has one entry. In the table there are 400,000 to 600,000 distinct CDR3 sequences, about a fifth of which are singletons. This sample was also put to use in a study of yellow fever vaccine responses in identical twins.

Sequenced sample: CD4+ T cells sorted from blood. These receptors all stem from a woman aged 18-35 years in good health.

This chain uses TRBV20-1 with TRBJ2-1; D is ambiguous. V was clipped by 3 bases and J by 3 bases, with 12 bases between them. The CDR3 consists of 14 residues. CDR1 is DFQATT, CDR2 SNEGSKA, per germline (reference sequence). CDR3 loop: CSARGIIRYNEQFF. The CDR3 DNA sequence: TGCAGTGCTAGGGGGATTATCCGCTACAATGAGCAGTTCTTC.

J is TRBJ2-3 and V is TRBV7-2; the match to TRBD2 covers 7 bases. The germline gives CDR1 SGHTA, CDR2 FQGNSA. Trimming cost V 1 base and J 4 bases; bases outside gene matches: 5. The CDR3 is made up of 15 amino acids. DNA of the CDR3: TGTGCCAGCAGCTTAGTGGTGGGGAGGGCAGATACGCAGTATTTT. It codes for CASSLVVGRADTQYF.

This chain joins TRBV2 and TRBJ2-7; 9 bases are a match to TRBD2. Germline V gene data show CDR1 as SNHLY and CDR2 as FYNNEI. The CDR3 covers 14 residues. Germline trimming cut 3 bases from V and 2 bases from J; bases unmatched to any gene: 2. The CDR3 spells CASSEGLAPYEQYF. CDR3 DNA: TGTGCCAGCAGTGAGGGACTAGCCCCCTACGAGCAGTACTTC.

This clonotype was counted a few times. The junction departs from the called germline gene at one end, perhaps through a read error. This chain links TRBV2 with TRBJ1-4; D gene ambiguous. Germline CDR1 reads SNHLY; CDR2 reads FYNNEI. CDR3 length equals 11 residues. This chain's CDR3 is CASSGFGIPIF. CDR3 coding DNA: TGTGCCAGCAGTGGCTTCGGGATACCGATTTTT.